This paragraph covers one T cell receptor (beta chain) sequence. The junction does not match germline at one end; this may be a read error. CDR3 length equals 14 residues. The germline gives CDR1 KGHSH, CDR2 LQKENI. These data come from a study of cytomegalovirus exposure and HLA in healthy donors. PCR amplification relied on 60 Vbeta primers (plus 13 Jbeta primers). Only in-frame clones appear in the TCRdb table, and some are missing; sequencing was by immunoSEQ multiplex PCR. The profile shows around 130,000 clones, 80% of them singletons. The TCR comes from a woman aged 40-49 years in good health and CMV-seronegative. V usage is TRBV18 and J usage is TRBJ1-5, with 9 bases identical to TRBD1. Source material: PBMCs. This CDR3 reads CASSQGADNQPQHF. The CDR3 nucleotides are TGTGCCAGTTCACAGGGGGCCGACAATCAGCCCCAGCATTTT.